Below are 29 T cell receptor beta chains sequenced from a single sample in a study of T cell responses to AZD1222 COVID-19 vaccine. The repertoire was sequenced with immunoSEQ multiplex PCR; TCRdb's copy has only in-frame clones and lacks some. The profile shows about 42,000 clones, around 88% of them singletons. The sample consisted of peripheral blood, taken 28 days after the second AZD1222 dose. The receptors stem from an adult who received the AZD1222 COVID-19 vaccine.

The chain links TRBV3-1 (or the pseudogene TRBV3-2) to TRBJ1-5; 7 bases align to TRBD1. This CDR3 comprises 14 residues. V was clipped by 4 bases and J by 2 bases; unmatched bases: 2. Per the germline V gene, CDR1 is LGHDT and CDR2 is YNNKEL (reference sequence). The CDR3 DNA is TGTGCCAGCAGCCCTACAGGGGGCAATCAGCCCCAGCATTTT. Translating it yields CASSPTGGNQPQHF.

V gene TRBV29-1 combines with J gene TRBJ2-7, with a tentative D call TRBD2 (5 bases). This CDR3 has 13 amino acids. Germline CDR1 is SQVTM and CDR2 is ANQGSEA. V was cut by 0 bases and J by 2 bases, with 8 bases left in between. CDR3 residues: CSVEERVTYEQYF. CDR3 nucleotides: TGCAGCGTTGAAGAGAGGGTTACCTACGAGCAGTACTTC.

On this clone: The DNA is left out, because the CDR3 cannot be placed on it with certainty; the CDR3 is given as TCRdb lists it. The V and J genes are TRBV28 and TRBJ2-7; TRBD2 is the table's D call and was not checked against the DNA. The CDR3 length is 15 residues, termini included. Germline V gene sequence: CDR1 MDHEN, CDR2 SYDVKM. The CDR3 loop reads CASSTSTSALYEQYF.

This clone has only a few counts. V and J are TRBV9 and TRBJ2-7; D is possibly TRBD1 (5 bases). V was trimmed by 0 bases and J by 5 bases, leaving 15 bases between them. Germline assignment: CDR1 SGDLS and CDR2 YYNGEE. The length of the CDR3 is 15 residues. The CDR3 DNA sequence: TGTGCCAGCAGCGTAGGGGCAGGGAAAAGAAACGAGCAGTACTTC. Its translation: CASSVGAGKRNEQYF.

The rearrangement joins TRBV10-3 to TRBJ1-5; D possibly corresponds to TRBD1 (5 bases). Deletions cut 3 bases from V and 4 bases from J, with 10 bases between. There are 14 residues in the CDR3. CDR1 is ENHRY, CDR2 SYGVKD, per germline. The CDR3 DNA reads TGTGCCATCAGTGATATGAGGGGTAATCAGCCCCAGCATTTT. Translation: CAISDMRGNQPQHF.

In DNA, the CDR3 is TGTGCCAGCAGCCCCCAGGGACTTAACACCGGGGAGCTGTTTTTT. Amino acid sequence: CASSPQGLNTGELFF. V and J are TRBV9 and TRBJ2-2, with a tentative D call TRBD2 (6 bases). The CDR3 spans 15 residues. Per the germline V gene, CDR1 is SGDLS and CDR2 is YYNGEE. V dropped 4 bases and J dropped 2 bases, with 12 bases sitting between them.

The CDR3 sequence: CASSPGTGTNYGYTF. DNA for the CDR3: TGTGCCAGCAGCCCCGGGACAGGGACAAACTATGGCTACACCTTC. The chain couples TRBV3-1 (or the pseudogene TRBV3-2) to TRBJ1-2, with 9 bases lining up with TRBD1. The CDR3 runs 15 residues. From germline, CDR1 is LGHDT and CDR2 YNNKEL (reference sequence). Trimming cost V 4 bases and J 2 bases; bases outside gene matches: 5.

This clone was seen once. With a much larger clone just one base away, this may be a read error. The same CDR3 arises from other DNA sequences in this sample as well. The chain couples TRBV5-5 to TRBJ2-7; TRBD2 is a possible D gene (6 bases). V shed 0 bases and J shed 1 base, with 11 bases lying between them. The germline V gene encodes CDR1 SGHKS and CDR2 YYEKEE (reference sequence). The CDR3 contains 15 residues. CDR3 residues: CASSLEVSGSYEQYF. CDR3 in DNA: TGTGCCAGCAGCTTGGAGGTTAGCGGATCCTACGAGCAGTACTTC.

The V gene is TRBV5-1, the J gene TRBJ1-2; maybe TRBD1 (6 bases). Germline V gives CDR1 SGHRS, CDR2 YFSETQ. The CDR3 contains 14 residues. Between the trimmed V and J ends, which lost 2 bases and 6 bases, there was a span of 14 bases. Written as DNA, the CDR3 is TGCGCCAGCAGCTTAGGGGGGACCGTTAATGGCTACACCTTC. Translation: CASSLGGTVNGYTF.

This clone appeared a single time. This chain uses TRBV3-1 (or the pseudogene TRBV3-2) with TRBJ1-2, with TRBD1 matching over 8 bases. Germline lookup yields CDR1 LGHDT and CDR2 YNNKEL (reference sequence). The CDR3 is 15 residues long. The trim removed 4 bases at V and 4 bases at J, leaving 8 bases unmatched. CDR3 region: CASSLYGDRPYGYTF. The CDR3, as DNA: TGTGCCAGCAGCCTTTACGGGGACAGGCCCTATGGCTACACCTTC.

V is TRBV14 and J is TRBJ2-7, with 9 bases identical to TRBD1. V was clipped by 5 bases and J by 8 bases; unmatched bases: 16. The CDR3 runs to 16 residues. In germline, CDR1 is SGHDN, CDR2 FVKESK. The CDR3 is CASSRRQGQGFDKQYF. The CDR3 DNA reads TGTGCCAGCAGCAGGCGCCAGGGACAGGGATTCGATAAGCAGTACTTC.

CDR3 residues: CASSLAKTGRETQYF. The DNA for the CDR3 is TGCGCCAGCAGCTTGGCCAAGACAGGGAGAGAGACCCAGTACTTC. The chain couples TRBV5-1 to TRBJ2-5; 7 bases match TRBD1. CDR1 is SGHRS and CDR2 is YFSETQ in the germline V gene. With 0 bases clipped from V and 4 bases from J, the junction kept 6 bases outside the gene matches. CDR3 length: 15 amino acids.

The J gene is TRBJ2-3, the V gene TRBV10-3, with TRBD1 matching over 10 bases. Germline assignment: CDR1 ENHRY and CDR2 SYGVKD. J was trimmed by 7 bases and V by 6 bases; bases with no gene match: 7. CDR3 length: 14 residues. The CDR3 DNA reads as TGTGCCATCAGGACGACAGGGGGCGCCCATACGCAGTATTTT. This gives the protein CAIRTTGGAHTQYF.

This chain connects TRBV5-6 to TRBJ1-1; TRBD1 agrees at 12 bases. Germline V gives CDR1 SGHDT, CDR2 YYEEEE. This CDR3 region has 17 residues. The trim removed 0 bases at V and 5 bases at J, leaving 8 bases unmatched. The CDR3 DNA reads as TGTGCCAGCAGCTTGGATGGGACAGGGGGCTTTGGGACTGAAGCTTTCTTT. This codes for CASSLDGTGGFGTEAFF.

CDR3 sequence (DNA): TGTGCCAGCAGTGAAGCGGCGGGAGCTGACATTCAGTACTTC. Encoded protein: CASSEAAGADIQYF. J is TRBJ2-4 and V is TRBV2; TRBD2 agrees at 7 bases. V shed 0 bases, J shed 8 bases, and the junction held 4 bases outside the gene matches. Germline V gives CDR1 SNHLY, CDR2 FYNNEI. There are 14 residues in the CDR3.

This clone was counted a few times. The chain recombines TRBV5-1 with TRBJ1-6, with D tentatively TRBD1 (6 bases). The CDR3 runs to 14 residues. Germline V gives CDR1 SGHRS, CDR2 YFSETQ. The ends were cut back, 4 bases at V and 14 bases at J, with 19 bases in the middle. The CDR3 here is CASSPGEPGVSLHF. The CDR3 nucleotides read TGCGCCAGCAGCCCAGGGGAACCTGGGGTATCCCTCCACTTT. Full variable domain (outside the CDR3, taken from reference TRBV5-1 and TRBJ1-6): KAGVTQTPRYLIKTRGQQVTLSCSPISGHRSVSWYQQTPGQGLQFLFEYFSETQRNKGNFPGRFSGRQFSNSRSEMNVSTLELGDSALYLCASSPGEPGVSLHFGNGTRLTVT.

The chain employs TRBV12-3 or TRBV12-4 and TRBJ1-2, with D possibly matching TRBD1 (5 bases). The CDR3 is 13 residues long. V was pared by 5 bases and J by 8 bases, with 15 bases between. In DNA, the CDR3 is TGTGCCAGCAGTACCTTTCAGGGCGGCGGCTACACCTTC. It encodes CASSTFQGGGYTF.

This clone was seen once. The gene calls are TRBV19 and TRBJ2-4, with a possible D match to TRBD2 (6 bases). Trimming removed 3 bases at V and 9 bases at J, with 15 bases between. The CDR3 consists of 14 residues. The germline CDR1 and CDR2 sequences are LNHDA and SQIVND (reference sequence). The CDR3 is CASSITGTWAIQYF. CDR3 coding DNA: TGTGCCAGTAGTATTACCGGGACTTGGGCCATTCAGTACTTC.

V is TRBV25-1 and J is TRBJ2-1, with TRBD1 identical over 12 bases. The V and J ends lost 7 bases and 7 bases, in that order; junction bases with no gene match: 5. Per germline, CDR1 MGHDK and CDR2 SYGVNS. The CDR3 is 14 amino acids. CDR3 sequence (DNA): TGTGCCAGCACCCGGGACAGGGGGCATAATGAGCAGTTCTTC. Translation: CASTRDRGHNEQFF.

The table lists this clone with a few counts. CDR3 in amino acids: CASSEAPPGRNSYEQYF. CDR3 DNA sequence: TGTGCCAGCAGTGAAGCCCCCCCAGGGCGAAACTCCTACGAGCAGTACTTC. The V and J genes are TRBV2 and TRBJ2-7, with D possibly being TRBD1 (5 bases). V lost 0 bases to trimming and J lost 0 bases, with 15 bases between them. Germline lookup yields CDR1 SNHLY and CDR2 FYNNEI. CDR3 length equals 17 residues.

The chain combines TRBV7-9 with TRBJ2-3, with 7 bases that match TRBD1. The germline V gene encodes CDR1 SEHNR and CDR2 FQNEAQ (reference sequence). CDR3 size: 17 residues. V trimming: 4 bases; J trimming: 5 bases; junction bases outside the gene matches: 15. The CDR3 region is CASSSPPGGEVRDTQYF. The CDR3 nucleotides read TGTGCCAGCAGCTCACCCCCAGGGGGTGAAGTAAGAGATACGCAGTATTTT.

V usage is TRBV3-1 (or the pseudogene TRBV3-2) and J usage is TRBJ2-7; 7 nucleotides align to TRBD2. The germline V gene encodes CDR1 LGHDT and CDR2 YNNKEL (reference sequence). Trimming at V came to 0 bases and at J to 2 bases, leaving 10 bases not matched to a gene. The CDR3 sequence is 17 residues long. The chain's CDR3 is CASSQELGTGGAYEQYF. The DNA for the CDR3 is TGTGCCAGCAGCCAAGAATTGGGAACGGGAGGCGCCTACGAGCAGTACTTC.

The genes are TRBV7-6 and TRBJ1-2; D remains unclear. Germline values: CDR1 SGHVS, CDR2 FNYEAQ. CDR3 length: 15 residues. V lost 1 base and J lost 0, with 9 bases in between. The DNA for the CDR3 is TGTGCCAGCAGCTTAGAGGCAGAAGCTAACTATGGCTACACCTTC. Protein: CASSLEAEANYGYTF.

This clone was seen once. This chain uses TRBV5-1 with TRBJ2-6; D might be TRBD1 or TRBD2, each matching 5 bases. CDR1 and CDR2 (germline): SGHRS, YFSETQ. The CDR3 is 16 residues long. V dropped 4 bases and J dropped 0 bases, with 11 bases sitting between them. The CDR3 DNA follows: TGCGCCAGCAGCCCCCAGGGACCCTCTGGGGCCAACGTCCTGACTTTC. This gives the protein CASSPQGPSGANVLTF.

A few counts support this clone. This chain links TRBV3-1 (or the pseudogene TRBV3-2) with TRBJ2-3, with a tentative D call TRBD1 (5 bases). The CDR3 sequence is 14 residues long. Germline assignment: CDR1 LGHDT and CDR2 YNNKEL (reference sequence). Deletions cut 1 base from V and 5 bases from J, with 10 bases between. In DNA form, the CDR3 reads TGTGCCAGCAGCCAAGGACAGAAAGTAGATACGCAGTATTTT. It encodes CASSQGQKVDTQYF.

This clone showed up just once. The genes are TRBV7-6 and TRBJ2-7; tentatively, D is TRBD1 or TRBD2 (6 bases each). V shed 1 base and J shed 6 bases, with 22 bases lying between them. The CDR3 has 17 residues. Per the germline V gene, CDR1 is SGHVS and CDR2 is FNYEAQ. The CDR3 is CASSLVGGGRRLSEQYF. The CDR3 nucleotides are TGTGCCAGCAGCTTAGTGGGGGGCGGTAGGAGACTCAGCGAGCAGTACTTC.

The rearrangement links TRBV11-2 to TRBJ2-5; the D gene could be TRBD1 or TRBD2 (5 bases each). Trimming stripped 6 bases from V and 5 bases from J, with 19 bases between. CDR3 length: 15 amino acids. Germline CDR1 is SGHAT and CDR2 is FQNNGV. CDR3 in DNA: TGTGCCAGCAGGTCTCCCGGCCAGGGACGGGAGACCCAGTACTTC. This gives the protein CASRSPGQGRETQYF.

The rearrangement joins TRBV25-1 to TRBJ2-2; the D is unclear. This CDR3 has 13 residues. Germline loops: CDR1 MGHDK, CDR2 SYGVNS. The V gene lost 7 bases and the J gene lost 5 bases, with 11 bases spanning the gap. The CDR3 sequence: CASTQFGTGELFF. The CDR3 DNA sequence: TGTGCCAGCACCCAATTTGGTACCGGGGAGCTGTTTTTT.

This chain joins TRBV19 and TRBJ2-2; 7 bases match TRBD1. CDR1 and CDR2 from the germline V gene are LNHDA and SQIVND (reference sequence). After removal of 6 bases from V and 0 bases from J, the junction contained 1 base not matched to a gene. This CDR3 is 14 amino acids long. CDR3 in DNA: TGTGCCAGTAGAGGGACAGCGAACACCGGGGAGCTGTTTTTT. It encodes CASRGTANTGELFF.